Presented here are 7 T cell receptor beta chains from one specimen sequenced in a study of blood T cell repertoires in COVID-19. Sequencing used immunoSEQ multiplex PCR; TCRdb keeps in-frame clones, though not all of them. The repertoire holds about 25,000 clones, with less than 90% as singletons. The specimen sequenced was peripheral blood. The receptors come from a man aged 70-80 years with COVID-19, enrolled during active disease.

CDR3 bases: TGTGCCAGCAGCTTAGATAGGGGACTAGCGTCGGAGACCCAGTACTTC. It translates to CASSLDRGLASETQYF. J is TRBJ2-5 and V is TRBV11-3, with 10 bases fitting TRBD2. The V and J ends lost 0 bases and 5 bases, in that order; junction bases with no gene match: 6. The CDR3 is 16 residues long. Germline lookup yields CDR1 SGHNT and CDR2 YENEEA.

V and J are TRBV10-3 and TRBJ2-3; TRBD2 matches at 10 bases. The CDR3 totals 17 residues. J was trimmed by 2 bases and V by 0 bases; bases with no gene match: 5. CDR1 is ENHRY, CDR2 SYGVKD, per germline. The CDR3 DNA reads TGTGCCATCAGTGAGTCGAGTCTAGCGGGAGTCACAGATACGCAGTATTTT. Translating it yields CAISESSLAGVTDTQYF.

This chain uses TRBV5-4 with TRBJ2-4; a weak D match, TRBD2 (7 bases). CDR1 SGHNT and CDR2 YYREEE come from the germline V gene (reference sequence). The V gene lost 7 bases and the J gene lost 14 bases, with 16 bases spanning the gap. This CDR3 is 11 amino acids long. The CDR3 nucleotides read TGTGCCAGCGGACTAGGGGGTCAAAAGTACTTC. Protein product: CASGLGGQKYF.

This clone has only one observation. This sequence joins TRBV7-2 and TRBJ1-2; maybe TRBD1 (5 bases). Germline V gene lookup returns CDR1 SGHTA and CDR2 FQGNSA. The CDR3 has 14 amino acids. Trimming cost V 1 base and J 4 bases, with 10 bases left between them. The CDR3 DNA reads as TGTGCCAGCAGCTTAGGCGCAGGGATCTATGGCTACACCTTC. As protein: CASSLGAGIYGYTF. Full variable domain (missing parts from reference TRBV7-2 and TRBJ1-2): GAGVSQSPSNKVTEKGKDVELRCDPISGHTALYWYRQSLGQGLEFLIYFQGNSAPDKSGLPSDRFSAERTGGSVSTLTIQRTQQEDSAVYLCASSLGAGIYGYTFGSGTRLTVV.

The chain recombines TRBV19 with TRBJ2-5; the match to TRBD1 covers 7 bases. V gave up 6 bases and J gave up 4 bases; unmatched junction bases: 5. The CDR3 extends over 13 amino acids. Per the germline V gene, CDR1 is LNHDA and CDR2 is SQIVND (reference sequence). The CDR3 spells CASRSQGRETQYF. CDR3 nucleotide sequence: TGTGCCAGTAGGTCACAGGGGAGAGAGACCCAGTACTTC.

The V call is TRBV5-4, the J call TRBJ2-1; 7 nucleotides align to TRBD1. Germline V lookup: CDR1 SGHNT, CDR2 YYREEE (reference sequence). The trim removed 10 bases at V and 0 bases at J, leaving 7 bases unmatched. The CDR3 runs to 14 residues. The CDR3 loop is CASRQGGSYNEQFF. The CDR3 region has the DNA TGTGCCTCTAGACAGGGCGGCTCCTACAATGAGCAGTTCTTC.

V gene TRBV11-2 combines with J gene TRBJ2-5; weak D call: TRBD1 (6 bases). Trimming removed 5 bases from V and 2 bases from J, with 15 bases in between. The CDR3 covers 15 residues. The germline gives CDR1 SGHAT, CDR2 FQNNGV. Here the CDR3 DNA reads TGTGCCAGCAGCCCGGGGACACAACAGCAAGAGACCCAGTACTTC. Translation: CASSPGTQQQETQYF.